These T cell receptor beta chains were read from a single sample in a study of blood T cell repertoires in COVID-19. Method: immunoSEQ multiplex PCR; TCRdb's copy keeps in-frame clones and lacks some. The sample carries fewer than 95,000 clones, 89% recorded once. Sequencing was carried out using peripheral blood. All receptors come from a man aged 45-60 years with acute or convalescent COVID-19. Each CDR3 is given with its conserved first and last residue.

CDR3,J,V
CASSSGDRGEQFF,TRBJ2-1,TRBV6-5
CASSLAGASNQPQHF,TRBJ1-5,TRBV5-1
CASSAERPGLAMNEQFF,TRBJ2-1,TRBV6-1
CASSSQLAGGTNTGELFF,TRBJ2-2,TRBV5-1
CASSLQGYNEQFF,TRBJ2-1,TRBV7-3
CATQSGAHGYTF,TRBJ1-2,TRBV10-3
CASSPSGNTGELFF,TRBJ2-2,TRBV7-2
CASSRGPRGASHSGNTIYF,TRBJ1-3,TRBV28
CASSGLWGDNEQFF,TRBJ2-1,TRBV2
CATRGGWGELFF,TRBJ2-2,TRBV24-1